What follows are 3 T cell receptor beta chains derived from one specimen sequenced in a study of T-cell reconstitution after alpha-beta-depleted transplantation in children. TCRbeta library construction was performed incorporating unique molecular identifiers. TCRdb re-analysed the PCR reads in MiXCR, keeping a single row per CDR3 protein. The sample contains roughly 250,000 distinct CDR3 sequences, less than 9% of which appear only once. Sample: PBMCs, mostly from graft donor cells, taken 180 days after TCRalphabeta/CD19-depleted stem cell transplant. All receptors come from a male patient under 18 who had a stem cell transplant for acute lymphoblastic leukemia, so the T cells may come from the graft donor.

This clonotype has at least ten counts. The rearrangement links TRBV6-5 to TRBJ2-2; D not certain. V lost 2 bases and J lost 5, with 9 bases in between. The CDR3 totals 14 residues. Germline V lookup: CDR1 MNHEY, CDR2 SVGAGI. The CDR3 DNA is TGTGCCAGCAGTTACGTGGGTTGGACCGGGGAGCTGTTTTTT. Protein product: CASSYVGWTGELFF.

This clonotype showed up many times. This chain connects TRBV20-1 to TRBJ2-2, with D possibly being TRBD1 (5 bases). V lost 1 base and J lost 5, with 14 bases in between. From germline, CDR1 is DFQATT and CDR2 SNEGSKA (reference sequence). The CDR3 runs to 15 residues. DNA for the CDR3: TGCAGTGCTAGAGTGGGGCGACAGAGGACCGGGGAGCTGTTTTTT. It encodes CSARVGRQRTGELFF.

Many counts were recorded for this clonotype. The V call is TRBV28, the J call TRBJ2-7, with D tentatively TRBD1 or TRBD2 (5 bases each). CDR3 length equals 13 residues. Per the germline V gene, CDR1 is MDHEN and CDR2 is SYDVKM. Trimming took off 7 bases at V and 5 bases at J, with 15 bases between the two ends. CDR3 DNA: TGTGCCAGCATCGGGGACCCAGGCAACGAGCAGTACTTC. Amino acid sequence: CASIGDPGNEQYF.